One sample yielded the 4 T cell receptor beta chains listed below, sequenced in a study of OX40 agonist ivuxolimab in advanced cancers. The data were produced by immunoSEQ multiplex PCR, yet TCRdb's version contains in-frame clones alone and is incomplete. The sample consists of 55,000 to 65,000 clones, approximately 90% of them appearing once. The input for sequencing was CD4+ or CD8+ T cells sorted from blood, taken in a trial of the OX40 agonist ivuxolimab. The origin of the receptors is an adult with an advanced solid tumor such as melanoma, head and neck, liver or kidney cancer.

This clone showed up just once. The gene calls are TRBV6-4 and TRBJ2-1; 10 bases fit TRBD2. The CDR3 is 20 residues long. Germline CDR1 reads MRHNA; CDR2 reads SNTAGT. The V and J ends lost 0 bases and 7 bases, in that order; junction bases with no gene match: 18. Here the CDR3 reads CASSDSTAGGPRSFGNEQFF. The CDR3 bases are TGTGCCAGCAGTGACTCGACAGCGGGAGGGCCGCGCTCTTTTGGGAATGAGCAGTTCTTC.

The V and J genes are TRBV6-1 and TRBJ2-7; TRBD1 agrees at 8 bases. CDR3 length: 13 amino acids. Per germline, CDR1 MNHNS and CDR2 SASEGT. V dropped 5 bases and J dropped 7; count of bases not matched to a gene: 7. CDR3 loop: CASSKDRAREQYF. The DNA for the CDR3 is TGTGCCAGCAGTAAGGACAGGGCGCGGGAGCAGTACTTC.

This rearrangement joins TRBV11-3 to TRBJ2-3, with 8 bases identical to TRBD2. This CDR3 is built from 16 residues. V shed 2 bases and J 2 bases; nucleotides not matched to a gene: 6. Germline CDR1 SGHNT, CDR2 YENEEA. The CDR3 here is CASSLHSLAVTDTQYF. CDR3 in DNA: TGTGCCAGCAGCTTACATTCACTAGCGGTCACAGATACGCAGTATTTT.

The genes are TRBV6-1 and TRBJ2-5; D perhaps matches TRBD1 (6 bases). The CDR3 runs 14 residues. V lost 6 bases and J 0 bases, leaving 11 bases between the germline ends. CDR1 and CDR2 from the germline V gene are MNHNS and SASEGT. CDR3 protein: CASRGQTYQETQYF. The DNA for the CDR3 is TGTGCCAGCAGGGGACAAACGTACCAAGAGACCCAGTACTTC.